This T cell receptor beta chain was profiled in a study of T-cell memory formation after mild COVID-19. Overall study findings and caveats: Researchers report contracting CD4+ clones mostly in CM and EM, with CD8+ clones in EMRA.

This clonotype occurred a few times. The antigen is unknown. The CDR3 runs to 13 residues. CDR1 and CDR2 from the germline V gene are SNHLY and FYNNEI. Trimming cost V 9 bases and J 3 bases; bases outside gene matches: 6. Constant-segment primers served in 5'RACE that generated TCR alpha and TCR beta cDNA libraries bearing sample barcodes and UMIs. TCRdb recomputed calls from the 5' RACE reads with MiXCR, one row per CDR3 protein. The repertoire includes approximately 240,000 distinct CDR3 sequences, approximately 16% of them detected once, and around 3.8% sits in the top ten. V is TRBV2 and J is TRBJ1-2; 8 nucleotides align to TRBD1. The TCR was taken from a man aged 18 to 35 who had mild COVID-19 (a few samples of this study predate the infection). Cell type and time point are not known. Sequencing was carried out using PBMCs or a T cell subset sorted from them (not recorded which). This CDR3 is CARRKDRDYGYTF. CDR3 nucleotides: TGTGCCAGAAGAAAGGACAGGGACTATGGCTACACCTTC.